This record concerns one TCR beta chain sequence. The sample belongs to a study of T cell responses to AZD1222 COVID-19 vaccine. There are 14 residues in the CDR3. Germline V gives CDR1 MNHNS, CDR2 SASEGT. V lost 5 bases to trimming and J lost 6 bases; unmatched junction nucleotides: 8. The repertoire was sequenced with immunoSEQ multiplex PCR; TCRdb's copy has only in-frame clones and lacks some. The sample records around 190,000 clones, 85% to 90% being singletons. The source of this sequence is an adult who received the AZD1222 COVID-19 vaccine. The chain is built from TRBV6-1 and TRBJ2-3; TRBD2 agrees at 7 bases. Sequences were derived from peripheral blood, sampled 28 days after the second AZD1222 dose. CDR3 protein: CASSYIAGPDTQYF. CDR3 nucleotide sequence: TGTGCCAGCAGTTATATAGCGGGTCCGGATACGCAGTATTTT.